This TCR beta chain emerged from a study of blood T cell repertoires in COVID-19. Study in general: Spain, Italy and the United States supplied samples that represented acute and convalescent COVID-19.

V dropped 0 bases and J dropped 5 bases, with 13 bases sitting between them. This CDR3 contains 15 residues. Germline loops: CDR1 SGHTA, CDR2 FQGNSA. Profiled with immunoSEQ multiplex PCR; TCRdb holds only in-frame clones, not every one. Of roughly 340,000 clones in the sample, 87% were seen once. This receptor was taken from a woman aged 50 to 60 with COVID-19, enrolled during active disease. The sample was peripheral blood. The V call is TRBV7-2, the J call TRBJ2-5, with D possibly being TRBD1 (6 bases). As DNA, the CDR3 is TGTGCCAGCAGCTTAGCGGCTACAGGGTGGGAGACCCAGTACTTC. Translating it yields CASSLAATGWETQYF.